This TCR beta chain was retrieved from a study of blood T cell repertoires in COVID-19. Assay: immunoSEQ multiplex PCR; the TCRdb copy retains only in-frame clones and omits some. This sample carries just over 35,000 clones, 88% of them seen once, and the ten largest clones take over 2%. CDR3 length: 12 residues. Germline CDR1 LGHDT, CDR2 YNNKEL (reference sequence). The germline V and J ends were trimmed by 4 bases and 0 bases, with 2 bases remaining between them. Sequences were obtained from peripheral blood. The source of this sequence is a human donor in a cohort sampled during active COVID-19. The chain combines TRBV3-1 (or the pseudogene TRBV3-2) with TRBJ2-3; D unclear. CDR3 sequence: CASSPSTDTQYF. The CDR3 nucleotides are TGTGCCAGCAGCCCAAGCACAGATACGCAGTATTTT.